The 8 T cell receptor beta chains presented below share a single source sample, sequenced in a study of blood T cell repertoires in COVID-19. Only in-frame clones appear in the TCRdb table, and some are missing; sequencing was by immunoSEQ multiplex PCR. The sample has about 130,000 clones; about four fifths are singletons. The source material was peripheral blood. Receptor source: a man aged 55 to 70 with acute or convalescent COVID-19.

The count of this clone is one. V is TRBV30 and J is TRBJ2-1; 7 bases map to TRBD2. The trim removed 4 bases at V and 9 bases at J, leaving 12 bases unmatched. CDR1 is GTSNPN and CDR2 is SVGIG in the germline V gene (reference sequence). This CDR3 has 14 amino acids. CDR3 DNA sequence: TGTGCCTGGAATATCATCGCGGGAGTCGGTGAGCAGTTCTTC. It encodes CAWNIIAGVGEQFF.

The chain has TRBV27 and TRBJ2-7; 7 nucleotides agree with TRBD1. The CDR3 has 16 amino acids. Trimming removed 3 bases from V and 2 bases from J; junction bases left unmatched: 10. The germline V gene encodes CDR1 MNHEY and CDR2 SMNVEV (reference sequence). CDR3: CASSFRTWDSTYEQYF. The DNA of the CDR3 is TGTGCCAGCAGTTTCCGGACTTGGGACAGCACCTACGAGCAGTACTTC.

This clone showed up just once. The chain uses TRBV6-6 and TRBJ1-1, with D perhaps matching TRBD1 (6 bases). CDR3 length equals 15 residues. CDR1 is MNHNY, CDR2 SVGAGI, per germline (reference sequence). With 3 bases removed from V and 1 base from J, the gap between germline ends came to 12 bases. The CDR3 DNA sequence: TGTGCCAGCAGTTATGACCGAGGGGGGAACACTGAAGCTTTCTTT. This encodes CASSYDRGGNTEAFF.

The chain joins TRBV28 to TRBJ2-1; 8 nucleotides match TRBD2. The germline V gene encodes CDR1 MDHEN and CDR2 SYDVKM. This CDR3 region has 16 residues. The junction had 13 bases not matched to a gene; V was cut back by 7 bases and J by 5 bases. The CDR3: CASNQPRTSRNNEQFF. The CDR3 DNA sequence: TGTGCCAGCAATCAACCTCGGACTAGCCGGAACAATGAGCAGTTCTTC.

Comment on this clone: A far larger clone is one nucleotide away, so this likely arose from a read error. The chain joins TRBV12-3 or TRBV12-4 to TRBJ2-7; TRBD1 is a possible D gene (6 bases). The CDR3 runs 13 residues. V lost 6 bases, J lost 0 bases, and 9 bases lay in between. The CDR3 protein is CASSMDSSYEQYF. CDR3 sequence (DNA): TGTGCCAGCAGCATGGACAGCTCCTACGAGCAGTACTTC.

This clone was seen once. The V call is TRBV7-9, the J call TRBJ2-2; 8 nucleotides line up with TRBD2. The CDR3 has 13 residues. CDR1 is SEHNR and CDR2 is FQNEAQ in the germline V gene (reference sequence). V was clipped by 9 bases and J by 4 bases; unmatched bases: 4. The CDR3 sequence is CASLSGATGELFF. The CDR3 DNA reads as TGTGCCAGTCTTAGCGGGGCCACCGGGGAGCTGTTTTTT.

The chain is built from TRBV30 and TRBJ1-2; the D is unclear. Between the trimmed V and J ends, which lost 2 bases and 2 bases, there was a span of 9 bases. CDR3 length: 13 residues. Per germline, CDR1 GTSNPN and CDR2 SVGIG (reference sequence). The CDR3 nucleotides are TGTGCCTGGAGTTATGGCATCAACTATGGCTACACCTTC. Translated: CAWSYGINYGYTF.

This clone has more than one count but fewer than ten. The DNA for the CDR3 is TGTGCCAGCAGTGAAAGGGGCCCCTGGTATGGCTACACCTTC. Its protein is CASSERGPWYGYTF. This chain links TRBV6-1 with TRBJ1-2; D may be TRBD1 (5 bases). V lost 2 bases and J 5 bases, leaving 12 bases between the germline ends. The CDR3 has 14 amino acids. CDR1 MNHNS and CDR2 SASEGT come from the germline V gene.